The rows below give T cell receptor beta chains drawn from one sample of a study of regulatory T cells in long-lasting Graves disease. Each CDR3 protein gets one entry after TCRdb re-called the multiplex PCR reads with MiXCR. Among 430,000 or so distinct CDR3 sequences, around 20% were seen once, and the ten largest hold approximately 14%. Material: peripheral blood mononuclear cells (PBMCs), obtained when the disease was refractory, from a patient treated with antithyroid drugs. All receptors come from a female donor with Graves disease. Both conserved end residues are part of each CDR3. A D gene is named only where the DNA matches it firmly. Clone size is shown for a subset of rows, as once, few, many or a class of expanded clone.

size: .; J: TRBJ2-1; D: TRBD2; length: 13; V: TRBV11-2; DNA: TGTGCCAGCAGCTCGAATAGCGGGAGGGAGCAGTTCTTC; CDR3: CASSSNSGREQFF
size: many; J: TRBJ1-2; D: .; length: 14; V: TRBV6-1; DNA: TGTGCCAGCAGTGAACAGGAGTATGCAGATGGCTACACCTTC; CDR3: CASSEQEYADGYTF
size: many; J: TRBJ2-2; D: .; length: 11; V: TRBV28; DNA: TGTGCCAGCAGTACTCTGGGGGAGCTGTTTTTT; CDR3: CASSTLGELFF
size: .; J: TRBJ1-5; D: TRBD1; length: 16; V: TRBV12-3/TRBV12-4; DNA: TGTGCCAGCAGCCCGGGCGACAGGGGGCATCTTCAGCCCCAGCATTTT; CDR3: CASSPGDRGHLQPQHF
size: .; J: TRBJ2-7; D: TRBD1; length: 15; V: TRBV19; DNA: TGTGCCAGTAGTATAACGGTGACAGGGGGCTACGAGCAGTACTTC; CDR3: CASSITVTGGYEQYF
size: .; J: TRBJ1-1; D: .; length: 16; V: TRBV19; DNA: TGTGCCAGTAGTCTTGGGGCGCACTCTGGGGGTACTGAAGCTTTCTTT; CDR3: CASSLGAHSGGTEAFF
size: many; J: TRBJ2-5; D: .; length: 15; V: TRBV19; DNA: TGTGCCAGTAGAGCCGCAGGGGTTCCACGGGAGACCCAGTACTTC; CDR3: CASRAAGVPRETQYF
size: .; J: TRBJ2-7; D: TRBD1; length: 14; V: TRBV6-1; DNA: TGTGCCAGCAGTAATGACAGGGTCTCCTACGAGCAGTACTTC; CDR3: CASSNDRVSYEQYF
size: .; J: TRBJ2-5; D: .; length: 15; V: TRBV6-5; DNA: TGTGCCAGCAGTTCTTACTCAGGGAGCGGCGGGACCCAGTACTTC; CDR3: CASSSYSGSGGTQYF
size: .; J: TRBJ2-3; D: .; length: 13; V: TRBV5-1; DNA: TGCGCCAGCAGCTCGGACTTCCAAGATACGCAGTATTTT; CDR3: CASSSDFQDTQYF
size: many; J: TRBJ1-2; D: TRBD1; length: 15; V: TRBV9; DNA: TGTGCCAGCAGCTCCAGGGGGGGCGCGAGCTATGGCTACACCTTC; CDR3: CASSSRGGASYGYTF
size: .; J: TRBJ2-1; D: .; length: 14; V: TRBV6-9; DNA: TGTGCCAGCAGTTATACCAGCTCCTACAATGAGCAGTTCTTC; CDR3: CASSYTSSYNEQFF
size: .; J: TRBJ1-1; D: TRBD1; length: 15; V: TRBV20-1; DNA: TGCAGTGCTAGAGATGCCAGGGGGTTGGTCACTGAAGCTTTCTTT; CDR3: CSARDARGLVTEAFF
size: many; J: TRBJ2-2; D: TRBD1; length: 16; V: TRBV27; DNA: TGTGCCAGCAGTTTAGCACGAAGACAGGGGGCCGGGGAGCTGTTTTTT; CDR3: CASSLARRQGAGELFF
size: .; J: TRBJ2-7; D: TRBD1; length: 16; V: TRBV7-8; DNA: TGTGCCAGCAGCTCTAGAGGTCGGGACAGGGCGGGCGAGCAGTACTTC; CDR3: CASSSRGRDRAGEQYF
size: few; J: TRBJ1-6; D: .; length: 15; V: TRBV4-1; DNA: TGCGCCAGCAGCCTCCGGGACACCCTAGATTCACCCCTCCACTTT; CDR3: CASSLRDTLDSPLHF
size: .; J: TRBJ2-5; D: .; length: 14; V: TRBV20-1; DNA: TGCAGTGCTGGTACTAGGGACACCCAAGAGACCCAGTACTTC; CDR3: CSAGTRDTQETQYF
size: many; J: TRBJ2-7; D: .; length: 14; V: TRBV28; DNA: TGTGCCAGCAGGACCCCGGGGGGCAACTACGAGCAGTACTTC; CDR3: CASRTPGGNYEQYF
size: many; J: TRBJ2-7; D: .; length: 16; V: TRBV20-1; DNA: TGCAGTGCTAGAGATTCCTCCAGGACACCTCCCTACGAGCAGTACTTC; CDR3: CSARDSSRTPPYEQYF
size: .; J: TRBJ2-1; D: TRBD2; length: 14; V: TRBV27; DNA: TGTGCCAGCAGTTTAAGCGGGGTCTACAATGAGCAGTTCTTC; CDR3: CASSLSGVYNEQFF
size: few; J: TRBJ2-4; D: .; length: 15; V: TRBV5-5; DNA: TGTGCCAGCAGCCAGATGTCGGGGGCCAAAAACATTCAGTACTTC; CDR3: CASSQMSGAKNIQYF
size: many; J: TRBJ1-2; D: .; length: 13; V: TRBV6-9; DNA: TGTGCCAGCAGTTACTTTAACAGTTATGGCTACACCTTC; CDR3: CASSYFNSYGYTF
size: .; J: TRBJ2-3; D: .; length: 13; V: TRBV20-1; DNA: TGCAGTGCTAGGTTGAGTAGCACAGATACGCAGTATTTT; CDR3: CSARLSSTDTQYF
size: .; J: TRBJ1-1; D: TRBD1; length: 15; V: TRBV5-5; DNA: TGTGCCAGCAGCCCTTCCGGGACAGGGGGCACTGAAGCTTTCTTT; CDR3: CASSPSGTGGTEAFF
size: .; J: TRBJ2-7; D: .; length: 11; V: TRBV12-3/TRBV12-4; DNA: TGTGCCAGCAGTTCGGGGGAGCGTCAGTACTTC; CDR3: CASSSGERQYF
size: few; J: TRBJ1-1; D: .; length: 13; V: TRBV5-6; DNA: TGTGCCAGCAATTACGGGGAGACGACTGAAGCTTTCTTT; CDR3: CASNYGETTEAFF
size: .; J: TRBJ1-5; D: .; length: 15; V: TRBV7-9; DNA: TGTGCCAGCAGCTTAGCGCGGGCAGACAATCAGCCCCAGCATTTT; CDR3: CASSLARADNQPQHF
size: .; J: TRBJ2-5; D: TRBD2; length: 17; V: TRBV11-2; DNA: TGTGCCAGCAGCATGGGACTAGCGGTGGGGTATAGGGAGACCCAGTACTTC; CDR3: CASSMGLAVGYRETQYF
size: .; J: TRBJ1-3; D: .; length: 11; V: TRBV25-1; DNA: TGTGCCAGCACCACGGGAAACACCATATATTTT; CDR3: CASTTGNTIYF
size: .; J: TRBJ2-3; D: .; length: 15; V: TRBV15; DNA: TGTGCCACCAGCAGAGGACGGGCCAGCACAGATACGCAGTATTTT; CDR3: CATSRGRASTDTQYF
size: many; J: TRBJ2-7; D: .; length: 13; V: TRBV3-1; DNA: TGTGCCAGCAGCCCCCGTCAGGCCGGCGAGCAGTACTTC; CDR3: CASSPRQAGEQYF
size: .; J: TRBJ2-4; D: TRBD2; length: 14; V: TRBV9; DNA: TGTGCCAGCAGCCCCGGGGGGGTAGGAAACATTCAGTACTTC; CDR3: CASSPGGVGNIQYF
size: .; J: TRBJ2-1; D: TRBD1; length: 12; V: TRBV7-8; DNA: TGTGCCAGCAGCAAAGGGGGCGGCGAGCAGTTCTTC; CDR3: CASSKGGGEQFF
size: many; J: TRBJ1-6; D: .; length: 14; V: TRBV2; DNA: TGTGCCAGCAGTAACCGGGTCTTTAATTCACCCCTCCACTTT; CDR3: CASSNRVFNSPLHF
size: many; J: TRBJ2-1; D: .; length: 16; V: TRBV10-3; DNA: TGTGCCATCAGTGAGTCGTCCGGATCCTCCTACAATGAGCAGTTCTTC; CDR3: CAISESSGSSYNEQFF